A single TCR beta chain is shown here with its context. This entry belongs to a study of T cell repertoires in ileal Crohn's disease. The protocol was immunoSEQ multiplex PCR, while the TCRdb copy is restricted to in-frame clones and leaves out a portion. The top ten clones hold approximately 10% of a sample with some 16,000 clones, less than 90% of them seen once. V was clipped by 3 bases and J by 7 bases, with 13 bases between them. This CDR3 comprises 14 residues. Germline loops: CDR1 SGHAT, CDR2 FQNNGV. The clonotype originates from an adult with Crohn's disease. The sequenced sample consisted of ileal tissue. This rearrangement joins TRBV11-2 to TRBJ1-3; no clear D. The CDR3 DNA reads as TGTGCCAGCAGCTTCTATGGACTTGGGAACACCATATATTTT. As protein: CASSFYGLGNTIYF.